The sequence of this T cell receptor beta chain was determined in a study of breast tumors, draining lymph nodes, adjacent tissues. Study-level findings and limits: Findings are consistent with lymph node origin and intratumoral expansion of most tumor T cells. Compared with lymph nodes, tumors were less diverse; compared with nontumor tissue, more.

Breast cancer patients provided tissue from their axillary draining lymph nodes. CDR1 MRHNA and CDR2 SNTAGT come from the germline V gene. The V gene lost 3 bases and the J gene lost 1 base, with 8 bases spanning the gap. The length of the CDR3 is 14 residues. TCRdb re-derived calls from the multiplex PCR reads in MiXCR, one entry per CDR3 protein. The profile shows 250,000 or so distinct CDR3 sequences, over 25% of them singletons. This clonotype was found many times. The antigen is unknown. V usage is TRBV6-4 and J usage is TRBJ2-3; D not certain. The TCR comes from a female donor with breast cancer. Some clones in this sample may be carry-over from other donors' samples. Specimen: axillary lymph node tissue. In DNA form, the CDR3 reads TGTGCCAGCAGTGAGGGCAGACGCACAGATACGCAGTATTTT. Translation gives CASSEGRRTDTQYF.